The 30 T cell receptor beta chains presented below share a single source sample, sequenced in a study of identical twins. TCRdb re-called the 5' RACE reads with MiXCR, one entry per CDR3 protein. The sample records over 600,000 distinct CDR3 sequences, 21% being singletons. These data also featured in a second study, about T cells expressing NK-cell markers.

Sequencing was performed on PBMCs. These receptors originate from a young woman in good health.

This clonotype was observed a few times. The chain couples TRBV24-1 to TRBJ2-3; TRBD1 matches 7 bases. The V segment lost 2 bases and the J segment 2 bases; nucleotides outside the gene matches: 9. The CDR3 totals 17 residues. Germline loops: CDR1 KGHDR, CDR2 SFDVKD. The CDR3 DNA follows: TGTGCCACCAGTGATTCCGCGACAGGGCTAGCCACAGATACGCAGTATTTT. This gives the protein CATSDSATGLATDTQYF.

The chain links TRBV24-1 to TRBJ2-3, with D uncertain. CDR1 KGHDR and CDR2 SFDVKD come from the germline V gene. This CDR3 is built from 14 residues. Deletions cut 5 bases from V and 0 bases from J, with 8 bases between. The CDR3 here is CATSGLTSTDTQYF. CDR3 nucleotide sequence: TGTGCCACCAGTGGACTTACAAGCACAGATACGCAGTATTTT.

This chain uses TRBV3-1 with TRBJ2-1, with D perhaps TRBD1 (6 bases). The germline CDR1 and CDR2 sequences are LGHDT and YNNKEL (reference sequence). This CDR3 contains 13 residues. V dropped 1 base and J dropped 7 bases, with 8 bases sitting between them. CDR3 protein: CASSQVTGNEQFF. The CDR3 DNA reads TGTGCCAGCAGCCAAGTTACAGGGAATGAGCAGTTCTTC.

The chain couples TRBV9 to TRBJ2-7; a possible D gene is TRBD2 (5 bases). V lost 0 bases and J 7 bases, leaving 5 bases between the germline ends. CDR3 size: 11 residues. Germline V gene sequence: CDR1 SGDLS, CDR2 YYNGEE. CDR3 protein: CASSVGREQYF. CDR3 sequence (DNA): TGTGCCAGCAGCGTAGGGAGGGAGCAGTACTTC.

The chain links TRBV20-1 to TRBJ1-1; 8 nucleotides agree with TRBD1. Germline trimming cut 0 bases from V and 4 bases from J; bases unmatched to any gene: 13. CDR1 is DFQATT, CDR2 SNEGSKA, per germline (reference sequence). This CDR3 comprises 17 residues. The CDR3 DNA is TGCAGTGCTAGAGATAGGGGACAGGAGTTCCTCGGCACTGAAGCTTTCTTT. It specifies CSARDRGQEFLGTEAFF.

The chain combines TRBV5-1 with TRBJ1-1, with D perhaps matching TRBD1 (5 bases). The CDR3 sequence is 14 residues long. The V end lost 6 bases, the J end lost 1 base, and 13 bases lay between the germline ends. From germline, CDR1 is SGHRS and CDR2 YFSETQ. CDR3 region: CASTGEGSNTEAFF. The CDR3 region has the DNA TGCGCCAGCACCGGGGAGGGGTCGAACACTGAAGCTTTCTTT.

The chain joins TRBV7-9 to TRBJ1-1; possibly TRBD1 for D (6 bases). This CDR3 is 11 amino acids long. Germline CDR1 and CDR2: SEHNR and FQNEAQ (reference sequence). The germline V and J ends were trimmed by 1 base and 12 bases, with 9 bases remaining between them. The CDR3: CASSLGGGPFF. Written as DNA, the CDR3 is TGTGCCAGCAGCTTAGGAGGGGGACCTTTCTTT.

The chain uses TRBV12-3 or TRBV12-4 and TRBJ2-1, with TRBD2 matching over 8 bases. The trim removed 8 bases at V and 9 bases at J, leaving 9 bases unmatched. The CDR3 extends over 13 amino acids. The CDR3 coding sequence is TGTGCCAGCGGGATGAGACGGGAGGGTGAGCAGTTCTTC. This gives the protein CASGMRREGEQFF.

The table lists this clonotype with a count of one. J is TRBJ2-6 and V is TRBV7-8; D call uncertain. The CDR3 contains 17 residues. Trimming took off 2 bases at V and 0 bases at J, with 11 bases between the two ends. From germline, CDR1 is SGHVS and CDR2 FQNEAQ. CDR3 region: CASSLLQLVSGANVLTF. CDR3 nucleotide sequence: TGTGCCAGCAGCTTACTACAACTGGTCTCTGGGGCCAACGTCCTGACTTTC.

This clonotype was observed a few times. The V call is TRBV12-3 or TRBV12-4, the J call TRBJ1-1; TRBD1 matches 8 bases. The V and J ends lost 6 bases and 4 bases, in that order; junction bases with no gene match: 7. The CDR3 is made up of 14 amino acids. The CDR3 region has the DNA TGTGCCAGCAGGGGTAGACAGGGGTCCACTGAAGCTTTCTTT. This encodes CASRGRQGSTEAFF.

This clonotype has just a few counts. This rearrangement joins TRBV6-5 to TRBJ2-3; the D is unclear. Per germline, CDR1 MNHEY and CDR2 SVGAGI. The ends were cut back, 3 bases at V and 0 bases at J, with 7 bases in the middle. The CDR3 consists of 14 residues. The CDR3 sequence: CASSYVRSTDTQYF. For the CDR3, the DNA is TGTGCCAGCAGTTATGTCAGGAGCACAGATACGCAGTATTTT.

This clonotype was picked up many times. This chain connects TRBV20-1 to TRBJ1-2; 9 bases fit TRBD1. The CDR3 sequence is 12 residues long. Germline CDR1 and CDR2: DFQATT and SNEGSKA (reference sequence). The junction had 6 bases not matched to a gene; V was cut back by 5 bases and J by 8 bases. The chain's CDR3 is CSAPGQGDGYTF. The CDR3 DNA sequence: TGCAGTGCTCCGGGACAGGGAGACGGCTACACCTTC.

This clonotype was seen many times. This chain connects TRBV10-3 to TRBJ1-1; possibly TRBD1 for D (5 bases). CDR3 length equals 14 residues. Germline V lookup: CDR1 ENHRY, CDR2 SYGVKD. CDR3 protein: CAAGGGIMNTEAFF. The CDR3 DNA sequence: TGTGCAGCGGGTGGGGGGATTATGAACACTGAAGCTTTCTTT.

This clonotype was counted a single time. This sequence joins TRBV18 and TRBJ2-7; D remains unclear. The CDR3 spans 13 residues. Germline V gives CDR1 KGHSH, CDR2 LQKENI. V lost 4 bases and J 6 bases, leaving 13 bases between the germline ends. Here the CDR3 DNA reads TGTGCCAGCTCACGGACCACCCTAAGCGAGCAGTACTTC. Protein product: CASSRTTLSEQYF.

J is TRBJ1-4 and V is TRBV20-1; D is undetermined. Germline-derived CDR1 and CDR2 are DFQATT and SNEGSKA (reference sequence). The V end lost 3 bases, the J end lost 7 bases, and 9 bases lay between the germline ends. The CDR3 runs 12 residues. The CDR3: CSASLTSEKLFF. DNA for the CDR3: TGCAGTGCTAGTTTGACATCTGAAAAACTGTTTTTT.

This clonotype was counted a few times. CDR3 in DNA: TGTGCCAGCAGCTTCGGAGGGGAGCGGCAAGAGACCCAGTACTTC. Protein product: CASSFGGERQETQYF. The J gene is TRBJ2-5, the V gene TRBV11-3; weak D call: TRBD2 (6 bases). This CDR3 has 15 amino acids. V shed 3 bases and J shed 2 bases, with 13 bases lying between them. Per germline, CDR1 SGHNT and CDR2 YENEEA.

This chain joins TRBV12-3 or TRBV12-4 and TRBJ2-5; D not resolved. The CDR3 extends over 13 amino acids. Trimming removed 5 bases at V and 2 bases at J, with 9 bases between. The CDR3 DNA follows: TGTGCCAGCAGTAAGAGGCAGCAAGAGACCCAGTACTTC. Translated, it gives CASSKRQQETQYF.

This sequence joins TRBV7-9 and TRBJ2-7; D may be TRBD1 or TRBD2 (5 bases each). The CDR3 is 16 residues long. From germline, CDR1 is SEHNR and CDR2 FQNEAQ (reference sequence). V gave up 5 bases and J gave up 2 bases, with 19 bases separating them. The CDR3 is CASSRSSGRSPYEQYF. The CDR3 nucleotides read TGTGCCAGCAGCCGGTCGTCGGGGCGATCCCCCTACGAGCAGTACTTC.

This clonotype was detected ten times or more. A read error may account for a junction end that differs from germline. V gene TRBV5-6 combines with J gene TRBJ2-7; 7 bases are a match to TRBD2. CDR3 length equals 11 residues. The germline CDR1 and CDR2 sequences are SGHDT and YYEEEE. CDR3 nucleotides: TGTGCCAGCAGCTTATACCGGGAGGCGGCTTTC. The encoded protein is CASSLYREAAF. The variable domain in full, completed from reference TRBV5-6 and TRBJ2-7, reads DAGVTQSPTHLIKTRGQQVTLRCSPKSGHDTVSWYQQALGQGPQFIFQYYEEEERQRGNFPDRFSGHQFPNYSSELNVNALLLGDSALYLCASSLYREAAFGPGTRLTVT.

This sequence joins TRBV20-1 and TRBJ1-6, with 7 bases lining up with TRBD1. The CDR3 is 14 residues long. V trimming: 5 bases; J trimming: 6 bases; junction bases outside the gene matches: 7. The germline CDR1 and CDR2 sequences are DFQATT and SNEGSKA (reference sequence). The CDR3 loop is CSAPIQGFNSPLHF. The CDR3 region has the DNA TGCAGTGCTCCCATACAGGGGTTTAATTCACCCCTCCACTTT.

Remarks on this clonotype: A much larger clonotype is one base distant, so this may be a read error. V and J are TRBV6-5 and TRBJ2-7; 13 nucleotides agree with TRBD2. The CDR3 consists of 14 residues. Germline V gives CDR1 MNHEY, CDR2 SVGAGI. V was clipped by 4 bases and J by 5 bases; unmatched bases: 2. DNA for the CDR3: TGTGCCAGCAGTTTACTAGCGGGAGGGGACGAGCAGTACTTC. Its protein product is CASSLLAGGDEQYF.

This clonotype was seen many times. V and J are TRBV20-1 and TRBJ2-3; D is ambiguous. The CDR3 length is 10 residues. CDR1 is DFQATT and CDR2 is SNEGSKA in the germline V gene (reference sequence). The V and J ends lost 7 bases and 2 bases respectively, with 4 bases between them. CDR3 coding DNA: TGCAGTGGATCCACAGATACGCAGTATTTT. This codes for CSGSTDTQYF.

There are a few counts of this clonotype. The CDR3 region is CSARRPSGPWGQETQYF. CDR3 nucleotides: TGCAGTGCTAGGAGGCCTAGCGGTCCCTGGGGGCAAGAGACCCAGTACTTC. The chain recombines TRBV20-1 with TRBJ2-5; 7 positions agree with TRBD2. CDR3 length equals 17 residues. CDR1 is DFQATT, CDR2 SNEGSKA, per germline (reference sequence). V dropped 3 bases and J dropped 2; count of bases not matched to a gene: 15.

The chain employs TRBV3-1 and TRBJ2-5; TRBD2 matches at 9 bases. The CDR3 contains 14 residues. The ends lost 7 bases at V and 4 bases at J; junction bases unmatched: 7. Germline assignment: CDR1 LGHDT and CDR2 YNNKEL (reference sequence). The CDR3 protein is CASTPGLAGETQYF. The CDR3 DNA sequence: TGTGCCAGCACCCCGGGACTAGCAGGAGAGACCCAGTACTTC.

This rearrangement joins TRBV7-3 to TRBJ2-5; D gene ambiguous. The CDR3 consists of 13 residues. The germline gives CDR1 SGHTA, CDR2 FQGTGA. Trimming removed 4 bases at V and 3 bases at J, with 9 bases between. The CDR3 spells CASSSSPEETQYF. In DNA form, the CDR3 reads TGTGCCAGCAGCTCAAGCCCCGAAGAGACCCAGTACTTC.

The V gene is TRBV7-6, the J gene TRBJ2-1, with D perhaps being TRBD1 or TRBD2 (5 bases each). V shed 5 bases and J shed 2 bases, with 16 bases lying between them. CDR3 length: 16 amino acids. Looked up from germline, CDR1 is SGHVS and CDR2 is FNYEAQ. In nucleotides, the CDR3 is TGTGCCAGCAGCGGCTTTCGGGGCAGGGCCTACAATGAGCAGTTCTTC. It is translated as CASSGFRGRAYNEQFF.

This clonotype appeared a few times. CDR3 sequence reads: CSARAGVGETQYF. CDR3 nucleotide sequence: TGCAGTGCTAGAGCGGGAGTAGGCGAGACCCAGTACTTC. V and J are TRBV20-1 and TRBJ2-5; a weak D match, TRBD2 (6 bases). The CDR3 covers 13 residues. CDR1 is DFQATT, CDR2 SNEGSKA, per germline (reference sequence). Trimming took 1 base from V and 5 from J, leaving 11 bases between them.

Comments on this clonotype: At one of its ends the junction is not consistent with the germline gene, which may arise from a read error. The chain uses TRBV3-1 and TRBJ2-1; TRBD2 matches at 10 bases. Germline V gene lookup returns CDR1 LGHDT and CDR2 YNNKEL (reference sequence). The CDR3 length is 17 residues. DNA for the CDR3: TGTGCCTGCAGCCCCAAACTCCGAGCGGGGGGGTTCAATGAGCAGTTCTTC. Its translation is CACSPKLRAGGFNEQFF.

The chain uses TRBV25-1 and TRBJ1-1, with D maybe TRBD1 (6 bases). The CDR3 covers 15 residues. Germline lookup yields CDR1 MGHDK and CDR2 SYGVNS. The V gene lost 3 bases and the J gene lost 3 bases, with 14 bases spanning the gap. CDR3 residues: CASSETGAPYTEAFF. The CDR3 nucleotides are TGTGCCAGCAGTGAGACAGGAGCCCCGTACACTGAAGCTTTCTTT.

With respect to this clonotype: A junction boundary mismatches the germline segment, possibly from a read error. The J gene is TRBJ2-7, the V gene TRBV6-5; no firm D call. Looked up from germline, CDR1 is MNHEY and CDR2 is SVGAGI. There are 15 residues in the CDR3. The CDR3 coding sequence is TGTGCCAGCAGTTACTCGTACGGGTCAGTTTACGAGCAGCACTTC. Protein product: CASSYSYGSVYEQHF.